This TCR beta chain is drawn from a study of blood T cell repertoires in COVID-19. Germline CDR1 reads SSHAT; CDR2 reads FNYEAQ (reference sequence). The ends were cut back, 1 base at V and 5 bases at J, with 14 bases in the middle. This CDR3 spans 15 amino acids. Sequencing used immunoSEQ multiplex PCR; TCRdb keeps in-frame clones, though not all of them. The sample holds 59,000 or so clones; about four fifths are singletons and the top ten take under 30%. V is TRBV7-7 and J is TRBJ2-5; the D gene is possibly TRBD1 (6 bases). The TCR sequence derives from a woman of 80 years or more with active or convalescent COVID-19. The sample consisted of peripheral blood. The CDR3 nucleotides are TGTGCCAGCAGCTTAGATCTTGGGGGCCGGGAGACCCAGTACTTC. Translated: CASSLDLGGRETQYF.